This T cell receptor (beta chain) originates from a study of shared clonotypes between healthy human individuals. In regard to this clone: Antigen specificity is unknown.

Recent vaccinations or acute infections were absent in the healthy HIV-negative adult donors. The deep-level immunoSEQ assay was used. The data were produced by immunoSEQ multiplex PCR, yet TCRdb's version contains in-frame clones alone and is incomplete. The sample contains about 1 million clones, 75% of which appear only once. The CDR3 covers 12 residues. The ends were cut back, 4 bases at V and 7 bases at J, with 9 bases in the middle. CDR1 is SGDLS and CDR2 is YYNGEE in the germline V gene. Study conclusions and caveats: An effect of sequencing depth on clonotype sharing among donors was expected. Some naive CD4 clonotypes, roughly 4.8%, turned up in common across a few donors.

The specimen sequenced was memory CD4+ T cells sorted from blood. Subset here: CD45RA-negative fraction. V is TRBV9 and J is TRBJ2-1; no reliable D call. This clonotype was obtained from a man younger than 35 in good health. CDR3 sequence (DNA): TGTGCCAGCAGCCTGGATCAAAATGAGCAGTTCTTC. Translating it yields CASSLDQNEQFF.